Sequencing of this T cell receptor beta chain was carried out in a study of CD8+ T cells in alopecia areata (dated by TCRdb to the late 2010s). As for the study more broadly: High-throughput TCRbeta sequencing was used to examine T cell clonal expansion in alopecia areata in both the C3H/HeJ mouse model and human patients. RNA came from the PAXgene miRNA kit for fixed scalp, the miRNeasy kit for PBMCs, and the RNeasy kit for mouse skin. immunoSEQ multiplex PCR using 35 Vbeta forward primers and 13 Jbeta reverse primers was used to amplify TCRbeta CDR3 regions. Human TCRbeta sequencing covered scalp tissue and sorted CD4+ and CD8+ peripheral blood T cells from patchy and totalis/universalis alopecia areata patients and healthy controls. Clonality in the scalp was compared among normal scalp (n=4), patchy alopecia areata scalp (n=8), and alopecia totalis/universalis scalp (n=8). General findings and caveats noted by the study authors: Compared with normal scalp, lesional scalp, particularly in alopecia totalis/universalis, had higher clonality and more expanded CD8+ clones, which suggests antigenic drive. Scalp TCR repertoire analysis is complicated because resident alphabeta T cells in normal human skin are also sequenced, whereas mouse skin is dominated by gammadelta T cells. Shared TCR sequences between patients were less evident than in mice, which may be partly attributable to HLA diversity in the patient population.

Libraries were built with the immunoSEQ multiplex PCR assay. RNA was extracted from all samples and reverse transcribed into cDNA as template for TCR sequencing. SuperScript III was used to make first-strand cDNA, primed with a 2:1 mix of oligo-dT and random hexamers. A synthetic immune receptor repertoire was used to assess amplification bias, and residual bias was removed computationally. The study's processing was this. After raw reads were preprocessed to remove errors, the CDR3 was defined following IMGT conventions as running from the conserved cysteine to phenylalanine. Clonality was computed as 1 minus the Shannon entropy, with the entropy normalized by log2 of the number of productive unique TCRs. Whether each scalp clone was CD4 or CD8 was inferred by checking scalp TCRbeta sequences against the CD4 and CD8 repertoires from sorted blood. TCRdb carries this immuneACCESS record with in-frame sequences only. Its versions omit some clonotypes, under half of them owing to an unresolved V gene in the studies checked, with the rest unexplained. V and J calls and clone size are as listed in that table; D and trimming were resolved from the DNA. The sample table shows about 110,000 clones, and approximately 59% are seen once. Of the sample, 20% to 25% falls within the top ten clones.

PBMCs were separated by density centrifugation and stained for CD3, CD4 and CD8, after which CD4+ and CD8+ T cells were sorted on a FACSAria. Scalp biopsies and blood samples were obtained from unaffected controls. This clone was found once. Its antigen remains unidentified. No quality values exist for individual bases; no much larger clone is one base distant. The sample contains more than one DNA sequence encoding this CDR3. The clonotype was recovered from a human donor in good health. The sequencing sample was made of CD8+ T cells sorted from blood.

The CDR3 amino acid sequence is: CASSSNTGELFF. Here is the DNA: TGTGCCAGCAGCTCGAACACCGGGGAGCTGTTTTTT. This chain joins TRBV7-3 to TRBJ2-2; the D gene is not confidently resolved. The trim is 4 bases for V and 0 bases for J, with a gap of 0 bases between the germline ends. CDR1 SGHTA and CDR2 FQGTGA were looked up in the germline V gene. Including cysteine and phenylalanine, the CDR3 has 12 amino acids. The kept DNA is CDR3 alone, 36 bases in frame from the first base.